The source of this TCR beta chain is a study of T cells in Graves' hyperthyroidism and ophthalmopathy. On this clonotype itself: Its antigen remains unidentified.

The V and J ends lost 0 bases and 8 bases respectively, with 19 bases between them. The CDR3 sequence is 16 residues long. Germline CDR1 reads SGHVS; CDR2 reads FQNEAQ. Authors of the study amplified TCR beta CDR3 regions from RNA transcripts. The TCR CDR3 first-round RT-PCR relied on the HTBI primer set. One entry per CDR3 protein results from TCRdb running MiXCR on the multiplex PCR reads. The table lists about 47,000 distinct CDR3 sequences, roughly 56% of them singletons. Whole-study results and caveats: The majority of expanded thyroid clonotypes above 0.001 also appeared in blood.

Across 18 months, stable Graves' hyperthyroidism was marked by no progression to ophthalmopathy. Those patients with uncontrolled infection, other autoimmune disease, pregnancy or lactation were excluded. The chain employs TRBV7-8 and TRBJ1-2; possible D gene TRBD1, 6 bases. Sequenced sample: peripheral blood or thyroid tissue (not recorded which). The clonotype was recovered from a man between 18 and 35 years old with Graves' hyperthyroidism. The CDR3 protein is CASSLARRGGQSGYTF. CDR3 nucleotide sequence: TGTGCCAGCAGCTTAGCGCGCCGCGGGGGGCAATCGGGCTACACCTTC.